This T cell receptor (beta chain) stems from a study of CD8+ T cells in alopecia areata. Study summary: Treated patients received oral tofacitinib, 5 to 10 mg twice daily. Tofacitinib dosing lasted 6 to 18 months, which was then followed by 6 months off drug. Overall study results and limits: Higher clonality was seen in lesional scalp than in normal scalp, especially in alopecia totalis/universalis.

In regard to this clone: Its specificity is unknown.

Documented treatment: oral pan-JAK inhibitor, 5-10 mg twice daily. Those with alopecia areata gave lesional scalp punch biopsies and peripheral blood. Following RNA extraction, reverse transcription yielded cDNA that acted as the sequencing template. Sequenced by immunoSEQ multiplex PCR; TCRdb stores in-frame clones only, minus some. The table records roughly 280,000 clones, 60% of them present only once. CDR1 and CDR2 from the germline V gene are GTSNPN and SVGIG (reference sequence). CDR3 length equals 13 residues. V lost 5 bases and J lost 2; bases outside the gene matches: 2. Sample: CD4+ T cells sorted from blood, taken at week 52, from a patient treated with tofacitinib. This TCR was sampled from a human donor with alopecia areata. The chain is built from TRBV30 and TRBJ2-3, with 9 bases that match TRBD2. Here the CDR3 DNA reads TGTGCCTGGGCGGGGGGGTACACAGATACGCAGTATTTT. As protein: CAWAGGYTDTQYF.